These 32 T cell receptor beta chains came from one sample sequenced in a study of OX40 agonist ivuxolimab in advanced cancers. Repertoires were generated with immunoSEQ multiplex PCR, while TCRdb's copy carries only in-frame clones and drops some. The sample includes tens of thousands of clones, 88% of them seen just once. This specimen consisted of CD4+ or CD8+ T cells sorted from blood, obtained in a trial of the OX40 agonist ivuxolimab. The receptors come from an adult with an advanced solid tumor such as melanoma, head and neck, liver or kidney cancer.

The gene calls are TRBV7-7 and TRBJ2-3; 11 nucleotides match TRBD1. The V gene's germline CDR1 is SSHAT and CDR2 FNYEAQ (reference sequence). V lost 5 bases to trimming and J lost 3 bases; unmatched junction nucleotides: 4. This CDR3 is built from 15 residues. The CDR3 sequence: CASSVGQGVTDTQYF. In nucleotides, the CDR3 is TGTGCCAGCAGCGTGGGACAGGGGGTAACAGATACGCAGTATTTT.

As concerns this clone: An end of the junction differs from the germline gene, which may be a read error. The V call is TRBV28, the J call TRBJ2-7; D call uncertain. Germline loops: CDR1 MDHEN, CDR2 SYDVKM. This CDR3 is 11 amino acids long. CDR3 protein: CASSLSAQQYF. DNA for the CDR3: TGCGCCAGCAGTTTATCCGCCCAGCAGTACTTC.

This chain uses TRBV7-9 with TRBJ2-3; D not certain. CDR3 length: 15 amino acids. V was shortened by 0 bases and J by 1 base, with 8 bases between the two germline ends. Germline V gene data show CDR1 as SEHNR and CDR2 as FQNEAQ (reference sequence). The CDR3 DNA follows: TGTGCCAGCAGCTTAGCGCGAACAGGCACAGATACGCAGTATTTT. This gives the protein CASSLARTGTDTQYF.

V is TRBV28 and J is TRBJ2-3; D possibly corresponds to TRBD2 (5 bases). The CDR3 extends over 11 amino acids. CDR1 is MDHEN, CDR2 SYDVKM, per germline. The V end was cut by 6 bases, the J end by 7 bases, with 8 bases between. The CDR3 protein is CASSRDNTQYF. In nucleotides, the CDR3 is TGTGCCAGCAGCCGGGATAATACGCAGTATTTT. Variable domain in full (rest from reference TRBV28 and TRBJ2-3): DVKVTQSSRYLVKRTGEKVFLECVQDMDHENMFWYRQDPGLGLRLIYFSYDVKMKEKGDIPEGYSVSREKKERFSLILESASTNQTSMYLCASSRDNTQYFGPGTRLTVL.

The chain carries TRBV27 and TRBJ1-6, with a weak D call TRBD1 (6 bases). Trimming took 6 bases from V and 8 from J, leaving 17 bases between them. The CDR3 is made up of 15 amino acids. Germline values: CDR1 MNHEY, CDR2 SMNVEV (reference sequence). The CDR3 DNA follows: TGTGCCAGCAGCACCGGACAGACCGAGGATTCACCCCTCCACTTT. It specifies CASSTGQTEDSPLHF.

This clone is deemed medium-sized. The rearrangement uses TRBV5-6 and TRBJ1-2, with TRBD1 identical over 8 bases. The germline gives CDR1 SGHDT, CDR2 YYEEEE. V shed 2 bases, J shed 8 bases, and the junction held 5 bases outside the gene matches. This CDR3 region has 13 residues. DNA of the CDR3: TGTGCCAGCAGCTTTGACAGGGGTTACGGCTACACCTTC. As protein: CASSFDRGYGYTF.

This clone was picked up one time. The CDR3 here is CATRGSVEQYF. The CDR3 region has the DNA TGTGCCACCAGAGGCTCTGTCGAGCAGTACTTC. The rearrangement joins TRBV27 to TRBJ2-5; D is unresolved. With the DNA end fitting TRBJ2-7 better, the J assignment may be wrong. This CDR3 region has 11 residues. The germline V gene encodes CDR1 MNHEY and CDR2 SMNVEV (reference sequence).

This clone was found once. V usage is TRBV7-9 and J usage is TRBJ2-7; D might be TRBD1 (5 bases). V lost 5 bases and J 3 bases, leaving 17 bases between the germline ends. The germline V gene has CDR1 SEHNR and CDR2 FQNEAQ (reference sequence). The CDR3 length is 15 residues. The CDR3 DNA sequence: TGTGCCAGCAGCCCGGTGGGGCAGGAGAACTACGAGCAGTACTTC. The encoded protein is CASSPVGQENYEQYF.

By frequency in the sample, this clone is medium-sized. The chain couples TRBV4-3 to TRBJ1-3, with D unclear. Trimming took 3 bases from V and 0 from J, leaving 12 bases between them. This CDR3 has 16 amino acids. CDR1 is LGHNA and CDR2 is YSLEER in the germline V gene. The CDR3: CASSQSTRNSGNTIYF. The CDR3 DNA is TGCGCCAGCAGCCAGTCCACAAGAAACTCTGGAAACACCATATATTTT.

The chain has TRBV7-2 and TRBJ1-2, with a weak D call TRBD1 (5 bases). V gave up 5 bases and J gave up 8 bases, with 24 bases separating them. The CDR3 extends over 16 amino acids. CDR1 and CDR2 (germline): SGHTA, FQGNSA. The CDR3 sequence: CASSPTRIMTGGGYTF. The CDR3 region has the DNA TGTGCCAGCAGCCCTACCCGTATTATGACTGGGGGAGGCTACACCTTC.

CDR3: CAWTYGGNEQYF. CDR3 nucleotide sequence: TGTGCCTGGACCTACGGGGGCAACGAGCAGTACTTC. This rearrangement joins TRBV30 to TRBJ2-7; D tentatively fits TRBD1 or TRBD2 (6 bases each). Germline values: CDR1 GTSNPN, CDR2 SVGIG (reference sequence). The V end was cut by 4 bases, the J end by 5 bases, with 12 bases between. The CDR3 spans 12 residues.

This chain uses TRBV7-9 with TRBJ1-1; no reliable D call. V was pared by 3 bases and J by 6 bases, with 5 bases between. The V gene's germline CDR1 is SEHNR and CDR2 FQNEAQ (reference sequence). CDR3 length: 11 residues. CDR3 amino acids: CASSLMAEAFF. The CDR3 nucleotides read TGTGCCAGCAGCTTGATGGCTGAAGCTTTCTTT.

The rearrangement joins TRBV5-1 to TRBJ1-6; D uncertain. Trimming left V 0 bases short and J 2 bases short, with 3 bases between. The CDR3 totals 14 residues. Germline-derived CDR1 and CDR2 are SGHRS and YFSETQ. This CDR3 is CASSLGTYNSPLHF. CDR3 sequence (DNA): TGCGCCAGCAGCTTGGGGACCTATAATTCACCCCTCCACTTT. Complete variable domain (other parts from reference TRBV5-1 and TRBJ1-6): KAGVTQTPRYLIKTRGQQVTLSCSPISGHRSVSWYQQTPGQGLQFLFEYFSETQRNKGNFPGRFSGRQFSNSRSEMNVSTLELGDSALYLCASSLGTYNSPLHFGNGTRLTVT.

The chain combines TRBV19 with TRBJ2-7; TRBD1 matches 9 bases. Germline V gene sequence: CDR1 LNHDA, CDR2 SQIVND (reference sequence). The CDR3 spans 14 residues. Germline trimming cut 5 bases from V and 3 bases from J; bases unmatched to any gene: 5. Here the CDR3 reads CASSFRDRDYEQYF. CDR3 DNA sequence: TGTGCCAGTAGTTTCCGGGACAGGGACTACGAGCAGTACTTC.

V gene TRBV6-1 combines with J gene TRBJ1-6, with D hard to call. The V gene's germline CDR1 is MNHNS and CDR2 SASEGT. The ends were cut back, 0 bases at V and 12 bases at J, with 18 bases in the middle. This CDR3 has 16 amino acids. CDR3: CASSEAATVLIKPLHF. In DNA, the CDR3 is TGTGCCAGCAGTGAAGCGGCGACGGTTCTGATTAAACCCCTCCACTTT.

V is TRBV27 and J is TRBJ2-1; 7 bases agree with TRBD1. The length of the CDR3 is 15 residues. From germline, CDR1 is MNHEY and CDR2 SMNVEV (reference sequence). V gave up 3 bases and J gave up 7 bases; unmatched junction bases: 9. In nucleotides, the CDR3 is TGTGCCAGCAGTTTGGCAGGGGGTCTTGGGAATGAGCAGTTCTTC. This translates into CASSLAGGLGNEQFF.

CDR3 bases: TGCGCCAGCAGCCAAGATTCGAGGGGATTACCCTATGGCTACACCTTC. This gives the protein CASSQDSRGLPYGYTF. The chain combines TRBV4-3 with TRBJ1-2, with D perhaps matching TRBD1 (5 bases). This CDR3 contains 16 residues. Looked up from germline, CDR1 is LGHNA and CDR2 is YSLEER. V lost 0 bases and J 4 bases, leaving 15 bases between the germline ends.

The chain combines TRBV6-5 with TRBJ2-7; D is unclear. The CDR3 has 13 residues. V was pared by 7 bases and J by 2 bases, with 12 bases between. Looked up from germline, CDR1 is MNHEY and CDR2 is SVGAGI. CDR3 amino acids: CASTGDITYEQYF. The CDR3 bases are TGTGCCAGCACAGGTGACATAACCTACGAGCAGTACTTC.

This sequence joins TRBV27 and TRBJ1-3; 9 nucleotides agree with TRBD1. Trimming removed 5 bases from V and 6 bases from J; junction bases left unmatched: 8. The CDR3 is made up of 15 amino acids. Looked up from germline, CDR1 is MNHEY and CDR2 is SMNVEV (reference sequence). The CDR3 nucleotides are TGTGCCAGCAGTGGGGCCGGGACAGGGTTAAACACCATATATTTT. As protein: CASSGAGTGLNTIYF.

The rearrangement joins TRBV14 to TRBJ2-5; either TRBD1 or TRBD2 may supply D (5 bases each). Germline lookup yields CDR1 SGHDN and CDR2 FVKESK. The V gene lost 6 bases and the J gene lost 4 bases, with 15 bases spanning the gap. The length of the CDR3 is 14 residues. The CDR3 DNA reads as TGTGCCAGCAGTGGGTGGGGGATTGGAGAGACCCAGTACTTC. It is translated as CASSGWGIGETQYF.

The chain uses TRBV2 and TRBJ2-5; D call uncertain. There are 16 residues in the CDR3. CDR1 is SNHLY and CDR2 is FYNNEI in the germline V gene. The V and J ends lost 3 bases and 0 bases respectively, with 14 bases between them. In DNA form, the CDR3 reads TGTGCCAGCAGTGATATGGACCTTATGTACCAAGAGACCCAGTACTTC. Protein product: CASSDMDLMYQETQYF.

V and J are TRBV4-1 and TRBJ1-4; D gene unclear. Germline lookup yields CDR1 MGHRA and CDR2 YSYEKL. Trimming shortened V by 0 bases and J by 2 bases, and 19 bases separated the two germline ends. The CDR3 has 19 amino acids. The CDR3 protein is CASSQDRNVGYGTNEKLFF. CDR3 coding DNA: TGCGCCAGCAGCCAAGATCGGAACGTGGGATACGGCACTAATGAAAAACTGTTTTTT.

The chain employs TRBV5-1 and TRBJ2-7; D is tentatively TRBD1 or TRBD2 (5 bases each). The CDR3 has 15 residues. Germline V gene data show CDR1 as SGHRS and CDR2 as YFSETQ. Between the trimmed V and J ends, which lost 1 base and 3 bases, there was a span of 14 bases. CDR3 DNA sequence: TGCGCCAGCAGCTTGAGCGGAACAGGCTACTACGAGCAGTACTTC. Encoded protein: CASSLSGTGYYEQYF.

This clone was found a few times. A far larger clone is one nucleotide away, so this likely arose from a read error. In nucleotides, the CDR3 is TGTGCCAGCAGCGCTTCCTCACTAGCGGGGGGAAGGAATGAGCAGTTCTTC. Translating gives CASSASSLAGGRNEQFF. The rearrangement links TRBV5-6 to TRBJ2-1; 12 bases line up with TRBD2. The CDR3 is made up of 17 amino acids. Germline-derived CDR1 and CDR2 are SGHDT and YYEEEE. V lost 4 bases, J lost 7 bases, and 12 bases stayed unmatched.

The chain joins TRBV2 to TRBJ2-7, with 7 bases identical to TRBD1. Germline loops: CDR1 SNHLY, CDR2 FYNNEI. V dropped 5 bases and J dropped 4; count of bases not matched to a gene: 11. CDR3 size: 15 residues. This CDR3 is CASSPTGAVGYEQYF. The CDR3 region has the DNA TGTGCCAGCAGTCCTACAGGGGCAGTAGGGTACGAGCAGTACTTC. The whole variable domain, remainder taken from reference TRBV2 and TRBJ2-7, is EPEVTQTPSHQVTQMGQEVILRCVPISNHLYFYWYRQILGQKVEFLVSFYNNEISEKSEIFDDQFSVERPDGSNFTLKIRSTKLEDSAMYFCASSPTGAVGYEQYFGPGTRLTVT.

This chain uses TRBV19 with TRBJ2-7, with 8 bases matching TRBD1. CDR1 and CDR2 from the germline V gene are LNHDA and SQIVND (reference sequence). CDR3 length: 14 residues. V dropped 8 bases and J dropped 2; count of bases not matched to a gene: 8. The CDR3 DNA reads as TGTGCCAGTGCCTCTTGGACAGGGACCTACGAGCAGTACTTC. It translates to CASASWTGTYEQYF. Variable domain in full (rest from reference TRBV19 and TRBJ2-7): DGGITQSPKYLFRKEGQNVTLSCEQNLNHDAMYWYRQDPGQGLRLIYYSQIVNDFQKGDIAEGYSVSREKKESFPLTVTSAQKNPTAFYLCASASWTGTYEQYFGPGTRLTVT.

J is TRBJ1-2 and V is TRBV11-2; no definite D call. Germline values: CDR1 SGHAT, CDR2 FQNNGV. This CDR3 is 14 amino acids long. V shed 5 bases and J shed 2 bases, with 12 bases lying between them. The CDR3 DNA reads as TGTGCCAGCAGCGGATCGACGGGAAACTATGGCTACACCTTC. It encodes CASSGSTGNYGYTF.

The genes are TRBV5-4 and TRBJ2-7; D might be TRBD1 (6 bases). The length of the CDR3 is 14 residues. Trimming shortened V by 4 bases and J by 4 bases, and 15 bases separated the two germline ends. Germline values: CDR1 SGHNT, CDR2 YYREEE (reference sequence). CDR3: CASSPGAGAYEQYF. CDR3 DNA: TGTGCCAGCAGCCCCGGGGCAGGGGCGTACGAGCAGTACTTC.

This clone was seen just once. The chain employs TRBV30 and TRBJ2-1; maybe TRBD1 (6 bases). Germline CDR1 reads GTSNPN; CDR2 reads SVGIG (reference sequence). This CDR3 spans 13 amino acids. With 3 bases removed from V and 9 bases from J, the gap between germline ends came to 15 bases. The CDR3 nucleotides are TGTGCCTGGAGGGAGCAGGGGCGCAGTGAGCAGTTCTTC. It yields the protein CAWREQGRSEQFF. The whole variable domain, remainder taken from reference TRBV30 and TRBJ2-1, is SQTIHQWPATLVQPVGSPLSLECTVEGTSNPNLYWYRQAAGRGLQLLFYSVGIGQISSEVPQNLSASRPQDRQFILSSKKLLLSDSGFYLCAWREQGRSEQFFGPGTRLTVL.

This sequence joins TRBV19 and TRBJ1-6; a weak D match, TRBD1 (5 bases). The CDR3 is made up of 14 amino acids. Germline lookup yields CDR1 LNHDA and CDR2 SQIVND (reference sequence). The V end lost 6 bases, the J end lost 2 bases, and 8 bases lay between the germline ends. CDR3 nucleotides: TGTGCCAGTAGAGGGGAAGCCTATAATTCACCCCTCCACTTT. Its protein is CASRGEAYNSPLHF.

In its sample, this clone was seen once. One end of the junction varies from germline; a read error may be responsible. The rearrangement links TRBV6-1 to TRBJ1-2; the D is unclear. The CDR3 spans 11 residues. Germline lookup yields CDR1 MNHNS and CDR2 SASEGT. DNA of the CDR3: TGTGCCAGCAGACAGAACTATGGCTGCACCTTC. Encoded protein: CASRQNYGCTF.

The CDR3 reads CASSLGTNPNYGYTF. In DNA, the CDR3 is TGTGCCAGCAGCTTAGGGACCAACCCTAACTATGGCTACACCTTC. V is TRBV7-2 and J is TRBJ1-2; D gene ambiguous. Germline V gives CDR1 SGHTA, CDR2 FQGNSA. This CDR3 region has 15 residues. Trimming removed 1 base from V and 0 bases from J, with 9 bases in between.